Below are 10 T cell receptor beta chains sequenced from a single sample in a study of post-analysis software for immune sequencing data. Findings and limits, study-wide: There were roughly five TRBV segments more frequent in patients than controls, and TRBV5-6, TRBV5-1 and TRBV20-1 were among them.

Every TCR beta cDNA library bore unique molecular identifiers. In TCRdb, the PCR reads were re-called with MiXCR into one record per CDR3 protein. The sample yields approximately 630,000 distinct CDR3 sequences, 59% seen once. Their antigen targets remain unknown. Sequences were obtained from blood. These receptors were obtained from a girl aged 2-10 years with multiple sclerosis.

The chain uses TRBV10-2 and TRBJ2-4; 8 nucleotides agree with TRBD1. Germline assignment: CDR1 WSHSY and CDR2 SAAADI. With 7 bases clipped from V and 0 bases from J, the junction kept 5 bases outside the gene matches. The CDR3 contains 15 residues. The CDR3 sequence: CASTDRGLAKNIQYF. CDR3 sequence (DNA): TGCGCCAGCACCGACAGGGGACTAGCCAAAAACATTCAGTACTTC.

CDR3 sequence: CASSLRLASSRGGYTF. CDR3 DNA: TGCGCCAGCAGCTTGCGACTTGCCAGCTCAAGAGGGGGCTACACCTTC. The chain recombines TRBV5-1 with TRBJ1-2; D unclear. With 1 base removed from V and 8 bases from J, the gap between germline ends came to 21 bases. The CDR3 is made up of 16 amino acids. Germline CDR1 is SGHRS and CDR2 is YFSETQ.

The CDR3 spells CASSLEGRAPLHF. The CDR3 DNA sequence: TGTGCCAGCAGTTTGGAGGGCAGGGCACCCCTCCACTTT. The V and J genes are TRBV6-5 and TRBJ1-6, with D perhaps matching TRBD1 (5 bases). Germline-derived CDR1 and CDR2 are MNHEY and SVGAGI. The CDR3 is made up of 13 amino acids. The V end lost 4 bases, the J end lost 11 bases, and 12 bases lay between the germline ends.

The CDR3 loop reads CASSFQGSGRSNQPQHF. The CDR3 coding sequence is TGTGCCAGCAGCTTCCAGGGGTCGGGGCGTAGCAATCAGCCCCAGCATTTT. V and J are TRBV7-9 and TRBJ1-5; weak D call: TRBD1 (6 bases). V shed 3 bases and J shed 0 bases, with 15 bases lying between them. This CDR3 has 17 residues. The V gene's germline CDR1 is SEHNR and CDR2 FQNEAQ (reference sequence).

This clonotype has more than one count but fewer than ten. This chain uses TRBV20-1 with TRBJ1-5; no definite D call. With 6 bases removed from V and 5 bases from J, the gap between germline ends came to 14 bases. The CDR3 has 13 residues. Germline assignment: CDR1 DFQATT and CDR2 SNEGSKA (reference sequence). CDR3 nucleotide sequence: TGCAGTGCCGGTGAAGGGATGGATCAGCCCCAGCATTTT. It codes for CSAGEGMDQPQHF.

The chain combines TRBV5-5 with TRBJ1-6; 8 nucleotides line up with TRBD1. The CDR3 totals 20 residues. Per the germline V gene, CDR1 is SGHKS and CDR2 is YYEKEE (reference sequence). The ends lost 1 base at V and 7 bases at J; junction bases unmatched: 19. CDR3 amino acids: CASSLISRGRRTDPNSPLHF. The DNA of the CDR3 is TGTGCCAGCAGCTTGATTTCCAGGGGGCGCAGGACGGACCCAAATTCACCCCTCCACTTT.

The chain links TRBV12-3 or TRBV12-4 to TRBJ2-3, with D perhaps TRBD1 or TRBD2 (5 bases each). The germline V and J ends were trimmed by 3 bases and 9 bases, with 13 bases remaining between them. CDR3 length: 13 residues. The CDR3 here is CASSFDSSGTQYF. CDR3 sequence (DNA): TGTGCCAGCAGTTTCGACAGTTCGGGGACGCAGTATTTT.

The chain couples TRBV12-3 or TRBV12-4 to TRBJ2-1; D gene uncertain. V was clipped by 5 bases and J by 4 bases, with 9 bases between them. This CDR3 has 13 amino acids. The CDR3 sequence: CASSQTPYNEQFF. CDR3 coding DNA: TGTGCCAGCAGTCAAACTCCTTACAATGAGCAGTTCTTC.

This chain uses TRBV30 with TRBJ1-1; the D is unclear. The germline V gene has CDR1 GTSNPN and CDR2 SVGIG (reference sequence). This CDR3 region has 14 residues. V lost 0 bases, J lost 5 bases, and 13 bases lay in between. The DNA for the CDR3 is TGTGCCTGGAGTGTCGGTGGGGAGAATACTGAAGCTTTCTTT. Translated, it gives CAWSVGGENTEAFF.

In this sample, this clonotype turned up once. The chain employs TRBV6-1 and TRBJ2-4; possibly TRBD1 or TRBD2 for D (6 bases each). The better agreement between TRBJ2-7 and the DNA end casts doubt on the J call. This CDR3 is built from 15 residues. CDR1 is MNHNS, CDR2 SASEGT, per germline. In nucleotides, the CDR3 is TGTGCCAGCAGTGAATTAACCCGGGGGCTATACGAGCAGTACTTC. Encoded protein: CASSELTRGLYEQYF.